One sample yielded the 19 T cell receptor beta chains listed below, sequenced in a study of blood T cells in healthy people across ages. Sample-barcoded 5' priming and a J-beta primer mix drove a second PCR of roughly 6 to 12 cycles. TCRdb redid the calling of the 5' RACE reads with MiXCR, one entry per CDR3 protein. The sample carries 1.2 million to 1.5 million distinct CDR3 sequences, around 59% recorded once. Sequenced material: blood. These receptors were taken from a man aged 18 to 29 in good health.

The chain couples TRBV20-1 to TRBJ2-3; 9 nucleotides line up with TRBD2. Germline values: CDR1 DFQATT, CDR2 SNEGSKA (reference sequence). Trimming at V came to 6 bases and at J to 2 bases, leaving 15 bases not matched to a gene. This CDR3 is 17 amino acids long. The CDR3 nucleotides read TGCAGTGCCCTCGGGAAGCGGGGGGCAACCCCCACAGATACGCAGTATTTT. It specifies CSALGKRGATPTDTQYF.

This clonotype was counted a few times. CDR3 coding DNA: TGTGCCAGCAGTGAATTTTCGGGACAGGGTCTCTACGAGCAGTACTTC. Translated, it gives CASSEFSGQGLYEQYF. V usage is TRBV25-1 and J usage is TRBJ2-7; TRBD1 aligns across 9 bases. V trimming: 1 base; J trimming: 3 bases; junction bases outside the gene matches: 7. The CDR3 consists of 16 residues. Germline V gene lookup returns CDR1 MGHDK and CDR2 SYGVNS.

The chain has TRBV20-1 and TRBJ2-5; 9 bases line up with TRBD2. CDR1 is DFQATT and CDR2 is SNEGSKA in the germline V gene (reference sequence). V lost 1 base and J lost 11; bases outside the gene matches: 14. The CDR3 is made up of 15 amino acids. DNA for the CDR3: TGCAGTGCTAGAGGTAGCGGGAGCTTCGTGTATGAGCAGTACTTC. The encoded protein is CSARGSGSFVYEQYF.

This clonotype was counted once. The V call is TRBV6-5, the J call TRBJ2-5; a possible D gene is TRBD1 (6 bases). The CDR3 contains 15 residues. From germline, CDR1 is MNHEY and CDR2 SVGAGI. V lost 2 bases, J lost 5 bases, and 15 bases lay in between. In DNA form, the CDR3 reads TGTGCCAGCAGTTACCGGACTGGGGGCTCTGAGACCCAGTACTTC. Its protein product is CASSYRTGGSETQYF.

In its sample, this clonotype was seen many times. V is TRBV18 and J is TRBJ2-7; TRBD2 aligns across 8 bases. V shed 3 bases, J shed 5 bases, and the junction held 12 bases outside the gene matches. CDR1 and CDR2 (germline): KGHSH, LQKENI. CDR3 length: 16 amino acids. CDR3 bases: TGTGCCAGCTCACCTCTACCGGGACTAGGGGAGGACGAGCAGTACTTC. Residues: CASSPLPGLGEDEQYF.

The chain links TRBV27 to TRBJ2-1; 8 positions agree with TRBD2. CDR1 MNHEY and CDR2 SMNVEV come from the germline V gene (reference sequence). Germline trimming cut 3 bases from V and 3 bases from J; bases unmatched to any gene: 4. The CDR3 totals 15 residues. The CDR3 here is CASSLTGGNYNEQFF. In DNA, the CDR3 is TGTGCCAGCAGTTTGACGGGAGGGAACTACAATGAGCAGTTCTTC.

The CDR3 region is CAWGYGYTF. DNA of the CDR3: TGTGCCTGGGGTTATGGCTACACCTTC. This chain uses TRBV30 with TRBJ1-2; D is unclear. This CDR3 spans 9 amino acids. In germline, CDR1 is GTSNPN, CDR2 SVGIG (reference sequence). V was trimmed by 5 bases and J by 5 bases, leaving 3 bases between them.

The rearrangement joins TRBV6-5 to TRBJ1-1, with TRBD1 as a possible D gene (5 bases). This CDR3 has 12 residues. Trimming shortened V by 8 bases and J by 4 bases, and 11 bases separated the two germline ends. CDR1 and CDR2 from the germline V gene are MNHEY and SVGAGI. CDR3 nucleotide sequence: TGTGCCAGCGGGGGTCGGCCCACTGAAGCTTTCTTT. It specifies CASGGRPTEAFF.

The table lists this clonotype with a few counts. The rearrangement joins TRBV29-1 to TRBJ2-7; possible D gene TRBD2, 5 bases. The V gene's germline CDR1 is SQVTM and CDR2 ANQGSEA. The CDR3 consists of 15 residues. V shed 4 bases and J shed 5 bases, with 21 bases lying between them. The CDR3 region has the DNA TGCAGCGTTGCGGGTTTATTAGAGCGGAGAGACGAGCAGTACTTC. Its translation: CSVAGLLERRDEQYF.

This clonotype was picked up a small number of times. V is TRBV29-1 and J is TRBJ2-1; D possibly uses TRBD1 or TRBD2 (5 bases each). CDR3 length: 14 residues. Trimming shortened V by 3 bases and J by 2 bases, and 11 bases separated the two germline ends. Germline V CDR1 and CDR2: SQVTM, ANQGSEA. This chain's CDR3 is CSVEGVTPYNEQFF. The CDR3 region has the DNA TGCAGCGTTGAGGGGGTCACCCCCTACAATGAGCAGTTCTTC.

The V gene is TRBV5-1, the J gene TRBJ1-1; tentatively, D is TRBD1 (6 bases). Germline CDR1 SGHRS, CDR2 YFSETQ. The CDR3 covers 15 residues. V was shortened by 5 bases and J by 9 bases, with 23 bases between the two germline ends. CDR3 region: CASRQAQGELRKAFF. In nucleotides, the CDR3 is TGCGCCAGCAGACAGGCACAGGGTGAGCTCAGGAAAGCTTTCTTT.

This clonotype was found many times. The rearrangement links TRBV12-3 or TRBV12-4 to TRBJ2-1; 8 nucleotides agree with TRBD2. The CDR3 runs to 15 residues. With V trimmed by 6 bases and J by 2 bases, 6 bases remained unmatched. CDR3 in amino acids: CASRDTSGPYNEQFF. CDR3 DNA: TGTGCCAGCAGAGACACTAGCGGTCCCTACAATGAGCAGTTCTTC.

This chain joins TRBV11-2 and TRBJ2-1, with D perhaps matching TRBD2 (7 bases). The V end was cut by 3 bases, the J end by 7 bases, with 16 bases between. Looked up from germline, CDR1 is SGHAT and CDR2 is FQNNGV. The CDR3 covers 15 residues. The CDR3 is CASSLGGGRLNEQFF. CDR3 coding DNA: TGTGCCAGCAGCTTGGGGGGGGGGCGCTTAAATGAGCAGTTCTTC.

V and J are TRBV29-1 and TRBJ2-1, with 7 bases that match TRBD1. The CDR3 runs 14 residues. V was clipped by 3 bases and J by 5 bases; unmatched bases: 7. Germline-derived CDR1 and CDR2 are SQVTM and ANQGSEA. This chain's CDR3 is CSVDEGALHNEQFF. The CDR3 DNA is TGCAGCGTTGACGAGGGGGCCTTACACAATGAGCAGTTCTTC.

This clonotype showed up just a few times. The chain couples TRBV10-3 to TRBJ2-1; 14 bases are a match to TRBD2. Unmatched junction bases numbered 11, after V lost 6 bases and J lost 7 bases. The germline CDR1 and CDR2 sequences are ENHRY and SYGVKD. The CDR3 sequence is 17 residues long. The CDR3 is CAISGPGLAGGRNEQFF. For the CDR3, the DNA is TGTGCCATCAGCGGGCCAGGACTAGCGGGAGGACGGAATGAGCAGTTCTTC.

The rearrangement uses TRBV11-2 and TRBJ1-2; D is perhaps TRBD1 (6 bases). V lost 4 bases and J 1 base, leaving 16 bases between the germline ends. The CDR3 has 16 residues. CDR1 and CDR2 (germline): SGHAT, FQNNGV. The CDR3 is CASSSLRGPGNYGYTF. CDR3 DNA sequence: TGTGCCAGCAGCTCACTCAGGGGCCCTGGTAACTATGGCTACACCTTC.

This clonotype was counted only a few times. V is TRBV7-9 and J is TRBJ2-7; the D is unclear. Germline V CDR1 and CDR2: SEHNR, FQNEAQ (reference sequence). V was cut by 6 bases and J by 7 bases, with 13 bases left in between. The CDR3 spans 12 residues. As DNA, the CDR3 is TGTGCCAGCAGTCCAAGTCCTTCGGAGCAGTACTTC. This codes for CASSPSPSEQYF.

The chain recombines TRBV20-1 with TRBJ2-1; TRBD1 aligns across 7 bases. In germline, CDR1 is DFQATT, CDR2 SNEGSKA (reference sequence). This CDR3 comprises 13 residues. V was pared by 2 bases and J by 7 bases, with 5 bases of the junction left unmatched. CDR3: CSARRQGVNEQFF. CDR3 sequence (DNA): TGCAGTGCTAGACGGCAGGGGGTTAATGAGCAGTTCTTC.

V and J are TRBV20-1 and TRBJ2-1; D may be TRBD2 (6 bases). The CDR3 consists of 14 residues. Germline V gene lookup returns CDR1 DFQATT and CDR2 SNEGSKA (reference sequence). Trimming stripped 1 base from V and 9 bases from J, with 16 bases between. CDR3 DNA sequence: TGCAGTGCTAGAGGTGGGGCATGGGAGGTTGAGCAGTTCTTC. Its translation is CSARGGAWEVEQFF.